What follows is one T cell receptor beta chain and its context. Its antigen is unknown. Base qualities are not at hand, and no much larger clone is one base apart. The CDR3 covers 15 residues, taking in both the cysteine and the phenylalanine. The kept DNA is CDR3 alone, 45 bases in frame from the first base. A distance of 14 bases separates the germline ends of V and J, which lose 5 bases and 1 base respectively. For CDR1 and CDR2, the germline V gene (reference sequence) lists SEHNR and FQNEAQ. This sample is part of a study of cytomegalovirus exposure and HLA in healthy donors (dated by TCRdb to the late 2010s). Study-wide context: According to an earlier analysis of 587 of the donors, 150 million to 200 million T cells yielded 95 million to 140 million unique TCR beta sequences and approximately 300 Gb of sequence data. The aim of the study was to test whether cataloging public T cell receptors could identify signatures of past pathogen exposure. Donor age, sex, ethnicity and CMV serostatus were collected together with the repertoire data. Of the roughly 400 genotyped donors, 81% were placed in the genetic ancestry cluster associated with self-reported Caucasian donors. Among 300 to 500 genotyped donors of the cohort, an average of roughly 230,000 unique TCR beta nucleotide sequences was sequenced per donor, of which 15% to 20% were non-productive. A separate validation cohort of 100 to 150 different subjects was used in addition to the approximately 670-subject first cohort. Rather than using new phenotypic data, the later analysis identified candidate immune exposures from TCR beta sequences and from how often those sequences occurred across donors. A later analysis re-analyzed previously published TCR beta repertoires from about 730 donors and added high-resolution HLA genotyping to study TCR occurrence patterns. The study profiled the T cell repertoires of approximately 700 subjects by immunosequencing and related them to cytomegalovirus serostatus. To decide whether each TCR beta V gene segment behaved as functional or pseudogenic, an earlier analysis of approximately 600 of the donors relied on high-throughput TCR beta sequencing. Every discovery cohort repertoire had been produced on one sequencing platform. The study combined high-throughput TCR immunosequencing, statistical association of individual TCRs with disease status, and machine learning to predict cytomegalovirus infection status. Because of strong linkage in the cohort, a handful of DR-DQ haplotypes were treated as single units for association and clustering. About 280 gigabases of sequencing data and 70 million to 95 million unique TCR sequences made up an early release that covered approximately 700 HLA-typed donors. HLA typing covered class I and class II loci at four-digit resolution. Typing coverage varied by locus: roughly 629-630 donors for A, B, C, DRB1 and DQB1; under 550 for DQA1; some 610 for DPA1; roughly 470 for DPB1. In a later genetic analysis, genome-wide SNP genotypes for about 55% of the roughly 670 donors were used, and that subset was treated as a discovery cohort. Broad study findings and their caveats: According to a later analysis, most CMV-associated TCR beta chains appeared to be HLA-restricted, and the HLA associations seemed to be driven largely by CMV exposure. Compared with equally common non-associated chains, HLA-associated TCR beta chains in a later analysis were more clonally expanded and had lower generation probabilities. Some IMGT-functional V segments, including TRBV6-2 and TRBV6-3, could not be distinguished by the 87-base-pair reads and were therefore excluded. Linkage disequilibrium might explain the correlated functional status among segregating V segments, but an unknown experimental factor could not be excluded. A later genetic analysis reported fewer N-insertions in productive TCRs among donors in an Asian-associated ancestry cluster than the roughly 620-donor mean. Three of the identified cytomegalovirus-associated TCR beta chains were confirmed in vitro to be specific for cytomegalovirus antigens. The study gave a list of 150 to 200 TCR beta chains associated with cytomegalovirus. In this cohort, only TCR beta chains were sequenced, and detectable features were limited by the absence of alpha or paired-chain data. HLA typing was unavailable for some donors at each locus, so association tests used only the typed subset. A further reported finding was that TCR beta sequences accurately predicted the HLA-A and HLA-B alleles for most subjects in the first cohort. According to the authors, the approach could potentially be generalized to other disease states and immunological phenotypes. In both the original and validation cohorts, the classifier was reported to diagnose cytomegalovirus status with high specificity and sensitivity. An earlier analysis of roughly 570 of the donors showed that most TCR beta V segments appeared in productive rearrangements either about 87% or about 30% of the time, which broadly matched IMGT annotations. Assigning TCR associations to individual alleles was difficult when HLA alleles, especially DR and DQ, strongly co-occurred. The presence/absence analyses assumed that sequencing depth was roughly uniform across donors, and that assumption may not be true. Most TCR sequences were seen in very few donors, while some public TCRs were found in many individuals. In a later analysis, 15,000 to 20,000 TCR beta sequences were associated with specific HLA alleles at a false discovery rate of 0.05. In a later analysis, the rate of TCR association differed among HLA loci, with DRB1 alleles having the most associated TCRs and HLA-C alleles having the fewest. CMV serostatus was the only immune exposure information available for the cohort. A cluster of highly shared sequence variants was judged likely to represent a technical artifact of the sequencing pipeline. Approximately 16 rarely observed V segments, including chromosome 9 orphons, were excluded from the earlier analysis of approximately 600 of the donors because counts were too low. V-gene and J-gene trimming of TCR beta chains was associated with a missense DCLRE1C variant in a later genetic analysis, and the association was replicated in an independent cohort. According to a later analysis, parvovirus B19, influenza, CMV and Epstein-Barr virus appeared linked to several top co-occurrence clusters.

Library preparation was by the immunoSEQ multiplex PCR assay. For the multiplex PCR, a mixture combining 60 forward primers for TCR Vbeta segments and 13 reverse primers for TCR Jbeta segments was used. A multiplex PCR assay on genomic DNA amplified the CDR3 region of rearranged TCR beta genes. The amplified TCR beta libraries were sequenced on the Illumina HiSeq System as 87-base-pair reads. The original pipeline was this. A later analysis tallied 80 million to 95 million unique TCR beta chains across the approximately 670 repertoires, and about 12 million of those chains were shared by two or more donors. A nearest-neighbor algorithm error-corrected the raw reads and collapsed the reads into unique sequences, merging closely related sequences to remove PCR and sequencing errors. To assign V, D and J gene segments, CDR3 sequences were aligned to IMGT reference sequences. For a sequence to be retained, at least a six-nucleotide match to both a V gene segment and a J gene segment was required. A rearrangement counted as productive if the CDR3 had no stop codons and remained in frame with V and J, and every other rearrangement counted as non-productive. CDR3 was defined according to IMGT convention as the region running from the second conserved V-encoded cysteine to the conserved J-encoded phenylalanine. The earlier analysis of around 640 of the donors excluded sequences that lacked an unambiguous match to a single V gene segment. An earlier analysis of fewer than 650 of the donors classified V segments as functional when productive rearrangements were above 56.7% and as segregating when the standard deviation between donors was above 5%. To diagnose cytomegalovirus status from the catalog of TCR beta chain sequences, a statistical classification framework was built. In a later analysis, V and J genes were assigned by comparing TCR nucleotide sequences against IMGT/GENE-DB human TR gene sequences. Using the TCRdist pipeline, a later analysis assigned CDR3 sequences along with most-parsimonious VDJ recombination scenarios. In a later analysis, every TCR beta chain was defined by the combination of its CDR3 amino acid sequence and its V-gene family, and reads without a unique V-gene family were dropped. In a later analysis, 550 to 650 highly shared, low-generation-probability nucleotide sequences were removed to address suspected cross-contamination and a sequencing artifact. For each public chain, a later analysis derived a clonal expansion index from normalized ranks of inferred template counts within each repertoire. A later analysis computed generation probabilities with a VDJ recombination model fitted to out-of-frame rearrangements, and checked the results against IGoR. In a later analysis, TCR-TCR, TCR-HLA and TCR-CMV co-occurrence was scored with hypergeometric tests, and a repertoire-size bias correction was applied to TCR pairs. False discovery rates were estimated in a later analysis by permuting HLA or CMV assignments 20 times. A later analysis grouped co-occurring TCRs with DBSCAN, adding TCRdist sequence similarity when clustering within HLA-allele-positive subsets. For co-occurrence clustering, repertoires with fewer than 30,000 or more than 120,000 public chains were excluded, along with roughly 5 repertoires with anomalous nucleotide sharing. TCRdb re-hosts the immuneACCESS table, in-frame sequences only. Its copies lack some clones; in the studies checked, an unresolved V gene accounts for under half of them, and the cause for the rest is not known. The V and J calls and clone size come from that table; D and trimming were worked out from the DNA. The sample table records about 160,000 clones; 85% of these occur just once. About 2% of the sample rests with the top ten.

The cohort consisted of some 730 healthy bone marrow donors. At the time of sampling, every cohort member was nominally healthy, though immune exposures that went unrecorded were likely present. The donor was CMV seropositive and belonged to the group of some 290 seropositive cohort members. Every donor gave a peripheral blood sample, and the peripheral blood mononuclear cells from that sample were used for TCR beta sequencing. The Qiagen DNeasy Blood Extraction Kit was used to extract genomic DNA from the blood cell samples. The clonotype was recovered from a man aged 18 to 35 in good health and CMV-seropositive. The sample was PBMCs. This sequence uses TRBV7-9 and TRBJ2-5; a tentative D call is TRBD2 (5 bases match). The DNA is TGTGCCAGCAGCCCTTCTGGACTGATCCAAGAGACCCAGTACTTC. This encodes CASSPSGLIQETQYF.